This T cell receptor beta chain emerged from a study of early T cells in non-severe SARS-CoV-2 infection. Individual cDNA molecules were tagged with unique molecular identifiers. A single record per CDR3 protein comes from TCRdb applying MiXCR to the 5' RACE reads. The table records 74,000 or so distinct CDR3 sequences, around 10% of them present only once. Material for sequencing was whole blood. The receptor was derived from an adult who was a healthcare worker with PCR-confirmed SARS-CoV-2 infection or an uninfected control (not recorded which).

The CDR3 reads CASRAGTSGRGNEQFF. The CDR3 DNA is TGTGCCAGCAGGGCCGGGACTAGCGGGAGGGGAAATGAGCAGTTCTTC. The chain couples TRBV6-1 to TRBJ2-1, with 16 bases aligning to TRBD2. CDR1 MNHNS and CDR2 SASEGT come from the germline V gene. Losses at the gene ends were 6 bases for V and 7 bases for J; bases not matched to a gene: 6. This CDR3 has 16 amino acids.